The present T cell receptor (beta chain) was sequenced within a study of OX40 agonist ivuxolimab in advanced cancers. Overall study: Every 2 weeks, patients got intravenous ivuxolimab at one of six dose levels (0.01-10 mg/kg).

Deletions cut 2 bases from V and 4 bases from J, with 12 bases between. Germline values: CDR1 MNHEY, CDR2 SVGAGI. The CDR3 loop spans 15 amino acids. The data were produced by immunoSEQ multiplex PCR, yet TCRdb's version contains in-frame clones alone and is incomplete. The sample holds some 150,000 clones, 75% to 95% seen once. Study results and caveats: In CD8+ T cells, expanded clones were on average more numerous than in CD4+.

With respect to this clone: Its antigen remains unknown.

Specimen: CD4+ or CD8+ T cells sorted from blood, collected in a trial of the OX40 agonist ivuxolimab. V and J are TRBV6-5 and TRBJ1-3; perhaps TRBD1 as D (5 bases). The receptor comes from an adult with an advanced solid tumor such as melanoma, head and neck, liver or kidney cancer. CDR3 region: CASSYGAGKGNTIYF. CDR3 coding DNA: TGTGCCAGCAGTTACGGGGCAGGGAAAGGAAACACCATATATTTT.